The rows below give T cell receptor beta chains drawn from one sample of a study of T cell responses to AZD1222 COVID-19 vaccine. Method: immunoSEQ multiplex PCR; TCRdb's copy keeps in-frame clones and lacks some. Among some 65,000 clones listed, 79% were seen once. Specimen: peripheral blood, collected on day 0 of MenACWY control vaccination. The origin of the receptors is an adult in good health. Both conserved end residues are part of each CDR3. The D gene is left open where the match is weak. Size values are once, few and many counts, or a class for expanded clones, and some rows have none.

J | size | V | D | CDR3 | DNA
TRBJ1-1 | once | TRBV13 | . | CASSLDSDTEAFF | TGTGCCAGCAGCTTAGACAGCGACACTGAAGCTTTCTTT
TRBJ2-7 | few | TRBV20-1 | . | CSGQGAHEQYF | TGCAGTGGCCAGGGTGCCCACGAGCAGTACTTC
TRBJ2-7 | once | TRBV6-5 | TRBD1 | CASSLQGTAYEQYF | TGTGCCAGCAGTCTACAGGGGACGGCTTACGAGCAGTACTTC
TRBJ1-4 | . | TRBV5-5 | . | CASSFQGSEKLFF | TGTGCCAGCAGCTTTCAGGGAAGTGAAAAACTGTTTTTT
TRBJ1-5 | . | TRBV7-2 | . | CASSSSGRPNQPQHF | TGTGCCAGCAGCTCATCCGGGAGACCCAATCAGCCCCAGCATTTT
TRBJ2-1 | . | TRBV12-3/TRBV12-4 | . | CASSLERHEQFF | TGTGCCAGCAGTTTAGAAAGGCATGAGCAGTTCTTC
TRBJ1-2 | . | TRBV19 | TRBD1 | CASSVDRGNGYTF | TGTGCCAGTAGTGTGGACAGGGGGAATGGCTACACCTTC
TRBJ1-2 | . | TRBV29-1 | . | CSVKIYPFDYGYTF | TGCAGCGTCAAGATATACCCTTTTGACTATGGCTACACCTTC
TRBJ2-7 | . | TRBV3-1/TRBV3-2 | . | CASSQGGPWSEQYF | TGTGCCAGCAGCCAAGGGGGCCCTTGGAGTGAGCAGTACTTC
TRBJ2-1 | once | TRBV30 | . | CAWSVLGYEQFF | TGTGCCTGGAGTGTACTTGGGTATGAGCAGTTCTTC
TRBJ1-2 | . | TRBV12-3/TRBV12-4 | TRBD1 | CASSLGQGNGYTF | TGTGCCAGCAGTCTGGGACAGGGGAATGGCTACACCTTC
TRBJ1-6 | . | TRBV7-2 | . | CASRGMDSYNSPLHF | TGTGCCAGCAGGGGGATGGACTCCTATAATTCACCCCTCCACTTT
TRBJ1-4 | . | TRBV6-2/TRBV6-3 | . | CASSLDRTNEKLFF | TGTGCCAGCAGCCTCGACAGAACTAATGAAAAACTGTTTTTT
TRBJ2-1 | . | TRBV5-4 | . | CASSLTGPSYNEQFF | TGTGCCAGCAGCTTAACGGGACCTTCCTACAATGAGCAGTTCTTC
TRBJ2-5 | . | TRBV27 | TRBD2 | CASSLRLADVKETQYF | TGTGCCAGCAGTTTAAGACTAGCGGACGTCAAGGAGACCCAGTACTTC
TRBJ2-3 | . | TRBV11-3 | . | CASSLGLASDTQYF | TGTGCCAGCAGCTTAGGACTCGCGTCGGATACGCAGTATTTT
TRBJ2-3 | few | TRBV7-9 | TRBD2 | CASSLEPAGAPPDTQYF | TGTGCCAGCAGCTTAGAACCAGCGGGGGCGCCGCCAGATACGCAGTATTTT
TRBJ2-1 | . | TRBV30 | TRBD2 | CAWSVRAGAPNEQFF | TGTGCCTGGAGTGTCCGCGCGGGAGCTCCCAATGAGCAGTTCTTC
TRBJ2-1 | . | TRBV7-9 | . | CASSLGRVQGNEQFF | TGTGCCAGCAGCTTGGGAAGGGTGCAGGGGAATGAGCAGTTCTTC
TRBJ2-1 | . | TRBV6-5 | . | CAGGTPARGNEQFF | TGTGCCGGGGGGACACCCGCTCGGGGCAATGAGCAGTTCTTC
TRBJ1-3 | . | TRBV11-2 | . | CASSLAGGSGNTIYF | TGTGCCAGCAGCTTAGCCGGGGGCTCTGGAAACACCATATATTTT
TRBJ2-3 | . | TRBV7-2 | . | CASSSMGGSTDTQYF | TGTGCCAGCAGCTCGATGGGGGGTAGCACAGATACGCAGTATTTT
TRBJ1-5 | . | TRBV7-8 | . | CASSPISNQPQHF | TGTGCCAGCAGCCCAATTAGCAATCAGCCCCAGCATTTT
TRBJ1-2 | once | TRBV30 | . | CAWSGVNYGYTF | TGTGCCTGGAGTGGGGTTAACTATGGCTACACCTTC
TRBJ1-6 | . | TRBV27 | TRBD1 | CASSISGGGNSPLHF | TGTGCCAGCAGTATATCAGGGGGCGGGAATTCACCCCTCCACTTT
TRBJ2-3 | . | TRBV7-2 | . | CASSLGTLTDTQYF | TGTGCCAGCAGCTTAGGGACCCTCACAGATACGCAGTATTTT
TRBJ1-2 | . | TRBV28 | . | CASSLEGFGGYTF | TGTGCCAGCAGTTTAGAGGGGTTTGGTGGCTACACCTTC
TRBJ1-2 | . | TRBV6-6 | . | CASSVDWGYTF | TGTGCCAGCTCGGTAGATTGGGGCTACACCTTC
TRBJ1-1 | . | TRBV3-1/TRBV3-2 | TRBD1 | CASSQGDSAAFF | TGTGCCAGCAGCCAAGGGGACAGTGCCGCTTTCTTT
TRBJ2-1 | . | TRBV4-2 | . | CASSPTIFSYNEQFF | TGTGCCAGCAGCCCGACTATCTTCTCCTACAATGAGCAGTTCTTC